This T cell receptor (beta chain) was captured in a study of response to subunit inactivated influenza vaccine (dated by TCRdb to the late 2010s). About the study as a whole: The study used deep quantitative T cell receptor repertoire profiling to track responses to a trivalent subunit inactivated influenza vaccine. Paper-wide results and their limitations: The authors suggested that each seasonal influenza vaccination may recruit only a limited number of new T cells.

V and J are trimmed by 2 bases and 2 bases, and the gene matches miss 3 bases of the junction. CDR1 and CDR2 (MNHEY, SVGEGT) derive from the germline V gene. The CDR3 spans 15 residues, from the cysteine through the phenylalanine. Only CDR3 DNA is held: 45 bases, read in frame from base 1. Libraries were built with RT-PCR. The sequencer listed for this sample is Illumina HiSeq 2500. In-frame beta chains were kept once TCRdb had trimmed the public reads at Q25 with fastp and called clones with MiXCR. Rows are unified per CDR3 protein, each entry keeping the most common DNA and genes. Across this sample there are under 800,000 distinct CDR3 sequences, with approximately 14% seen only once. Together, the top ten hold 6.5% to 8.5% of the sample. Concerning this clonotype itself: This clone's antigen is unknown. No much larger clonotype is one base removed from it; base qualities were not supplied.

This TCR derives from a man aged 50-60 years who received an inactivated influenza vaccine. Donor details come from another sample of the same person, matched by shared clones. The source was PBMCs from blood, collected 14 days before vaccination. The chain uses TRBV6-2 or TRBV6-3 and TRBJ2-1, with 7 bases in between that match TRBD2. The CDR3 is CASSYLAAAYNEQFF. The nucleotides are TGTGCCAGCAGTTACCTAGCGGCAGCCTACAATGAGCAGTTCTTC.